This TCR beta chain is drawn from a study of regulatory T cells in long-lasting Graves disease. TCR beta libraries were built with iRepertoire HTBI primers and Arm-PCR of CDR3 regions. TCRdb analysed the multiplex PCR reads with MiXCR anew, one entry per CDR3 protein. The sample includes fewer than 450,000 distinct CDR3 sequences, less than 25% of them seen just once. CDR3 length: 15 amino acids. Trimming took off 3 bases at V and 2 bases at J, with 14 bases between the two ends. Germline CDR1 reads MNHEY; CDR2 reads SMNVEV (reference sequence). The sample's time point: persistent/refractory GD, antithyroid drugs over 5 years with positive TRAb. The authors made the TCR library using RNA they extracted from PBMCs. There are many counts of this clonotype.

This chain joins TRBV27 and TRBJ2-7; D is undetermined. The specimen comprised peripheral blood mononuclear cells (PBMCs), sampled when the disease was refractory, from a patient treated with antithyroid drugs. This TCR was sampled from a female donor with Graves disease. The CDR3 loop is CASSLFEARPYEQYF. CDR3 nucleotide sequence: TGTGCCAGCAGTTTGTTCGAGGCGCGTCCCTACGAGCAGTACTTC.